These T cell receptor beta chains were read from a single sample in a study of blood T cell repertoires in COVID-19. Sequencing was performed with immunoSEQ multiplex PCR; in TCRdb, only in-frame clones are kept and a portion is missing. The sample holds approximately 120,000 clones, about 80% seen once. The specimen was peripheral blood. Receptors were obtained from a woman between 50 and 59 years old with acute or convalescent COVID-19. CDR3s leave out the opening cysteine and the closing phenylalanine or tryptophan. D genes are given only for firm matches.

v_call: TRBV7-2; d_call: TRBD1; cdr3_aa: ASSLSTGNYGYT
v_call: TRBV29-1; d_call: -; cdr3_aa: SVTGDTEKLF
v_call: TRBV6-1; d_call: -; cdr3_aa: ASSDAGGTDTQY
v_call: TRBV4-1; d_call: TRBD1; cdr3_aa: ASSQGTGVNYGYT
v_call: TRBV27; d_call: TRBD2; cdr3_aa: ASSHPRGTSGLNEQF
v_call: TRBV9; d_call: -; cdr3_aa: ASSEDGGYEQY
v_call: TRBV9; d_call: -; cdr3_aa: ASSGETRGGGDTQY
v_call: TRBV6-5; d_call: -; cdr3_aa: ASSRQENTEAF
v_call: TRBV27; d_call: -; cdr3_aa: ASSLGGGDQPQH
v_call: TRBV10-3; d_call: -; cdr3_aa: AISESRGGYT
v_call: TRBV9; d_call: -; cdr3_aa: ASSGRGDSYNEQF
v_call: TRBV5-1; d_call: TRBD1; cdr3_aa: ASKTGTGYEQY
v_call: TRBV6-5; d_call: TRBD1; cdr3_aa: ASRAGTGGNSPLH
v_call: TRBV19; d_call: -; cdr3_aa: ASSIGGLFASGANVLT
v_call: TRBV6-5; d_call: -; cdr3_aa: ASSYSRDQETQY
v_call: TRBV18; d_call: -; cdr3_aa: ASSPTQENTEAF
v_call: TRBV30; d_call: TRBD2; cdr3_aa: AYRTSGRRYEQY
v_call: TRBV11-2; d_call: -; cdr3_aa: ASSSSRGTEAF
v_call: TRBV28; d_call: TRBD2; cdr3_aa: ASSLRGGRTSTDTQY
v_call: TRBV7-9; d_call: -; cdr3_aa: ASSPAIGDTRGYT
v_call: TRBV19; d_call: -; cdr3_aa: ASSQQSGTEAF
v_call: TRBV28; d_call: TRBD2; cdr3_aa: ASSQLGLAGVNEQF
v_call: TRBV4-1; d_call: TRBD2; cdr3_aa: ASSQAAGGYTGELF
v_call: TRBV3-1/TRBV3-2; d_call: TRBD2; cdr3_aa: ASSQSGNYNEQF
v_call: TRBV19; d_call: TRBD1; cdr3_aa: ASSTGQGVSPQH
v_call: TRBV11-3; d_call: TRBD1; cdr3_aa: ASGIGQGEAF
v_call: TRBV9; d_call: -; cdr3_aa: ASSVGGGSTDTQY
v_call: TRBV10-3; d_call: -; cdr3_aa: AISMDGGANYGYT
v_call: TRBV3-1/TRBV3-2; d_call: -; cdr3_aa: ASSFPSGVGGYT
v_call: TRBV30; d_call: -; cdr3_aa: AWTSGAGDEKLF
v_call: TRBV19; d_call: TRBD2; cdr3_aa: ASSIGSGGGTGELF
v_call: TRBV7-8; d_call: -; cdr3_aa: ASSPGLVSNQPQH
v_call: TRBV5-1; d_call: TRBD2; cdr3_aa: ASSLNPRPTPGLAGATVDTQY
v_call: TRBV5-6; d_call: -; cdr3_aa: ASSQNNQPQH
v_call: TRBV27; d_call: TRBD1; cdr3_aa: ASRVWVGQQETQY
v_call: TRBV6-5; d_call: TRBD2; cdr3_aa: ASKGAGGPRETQY
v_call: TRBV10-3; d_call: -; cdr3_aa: AINLQGAGYGYT
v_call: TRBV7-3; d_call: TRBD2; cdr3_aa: ASSLGTSGSAGELF
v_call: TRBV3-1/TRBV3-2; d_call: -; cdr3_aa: ASSQERGIEAF
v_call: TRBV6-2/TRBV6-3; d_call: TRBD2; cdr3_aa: ASSVLAGGPYEQY
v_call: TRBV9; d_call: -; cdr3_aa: ASSPTVLDTGELF
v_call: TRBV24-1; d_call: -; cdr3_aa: ATSDGGWNEKLF
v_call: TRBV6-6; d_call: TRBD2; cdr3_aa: ASSSEGKSGTTNTGELF
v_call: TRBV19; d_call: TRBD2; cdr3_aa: ASRGLAGPTDTQY
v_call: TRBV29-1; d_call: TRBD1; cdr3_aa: SARTGQDYTEAF
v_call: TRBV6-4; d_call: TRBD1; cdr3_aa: ASSPGQGSYGYT